This T cell receptor beta chain derives from a study of blood T cell repertoires in COVID-19. At the level of the study: COVID-19 samples collected from the United States, Italy and Spain covered acute and convalescent phases.

This table comes from immunoSEQ multiplex PCR, and its TCRdb copy is limited to in-frame clones, with some not included. This sample has about 170,000 clones, with roughly 82% found just once. This clone has just a few counts. Trimming left V 4 bases short and J 4 bases short, with 26 bases between. The CDR3 covers 18 residues. Germline values: CDR1 SGHNT, CDR2 YYREEE (reference sequence). Patients from Seattle were sampled longitudinally, starting during active infection. This sequence was found in a woman in her forties with COVID-19, enrolled during active disease. Sequencing was performed on peripheral blood. The gene calls are TRBV5-4 and TRBJ1-2, with a weak D call TRBD1 (6 bases). Here the CDR3 reads CASSEKTGTTFLRYGYTF. In nucleotides, the CDR3 is TGTGCCAGCAGCGAAAAAACCGGGACAACTTTCCTCCGCTATGGCTACACCTTC.